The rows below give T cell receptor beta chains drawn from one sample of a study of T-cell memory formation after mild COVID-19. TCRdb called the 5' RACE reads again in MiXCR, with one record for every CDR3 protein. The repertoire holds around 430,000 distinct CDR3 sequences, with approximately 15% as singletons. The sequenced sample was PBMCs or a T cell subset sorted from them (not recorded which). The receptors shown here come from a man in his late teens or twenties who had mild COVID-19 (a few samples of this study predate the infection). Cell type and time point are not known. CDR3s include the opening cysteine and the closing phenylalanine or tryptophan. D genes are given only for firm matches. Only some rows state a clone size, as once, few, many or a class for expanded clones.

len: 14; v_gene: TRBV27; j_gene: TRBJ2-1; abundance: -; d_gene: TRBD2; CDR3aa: CASSSLADVNEQFF; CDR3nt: TGTGCCAGCAGTTCACTAGCGGATGTTAATGAGCAGTTCTTC
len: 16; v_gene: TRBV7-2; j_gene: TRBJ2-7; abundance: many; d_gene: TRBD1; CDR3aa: CASSLDAGTGSYEQYF; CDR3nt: TGTGCCAGCAGCTTAGACGCCGGGACAGGCTCCTACGAGCAGTACTTC
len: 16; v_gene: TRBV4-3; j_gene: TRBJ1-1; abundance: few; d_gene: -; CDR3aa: CASSQYGVELATEAFF; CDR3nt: TGCGCCAGCAGCCAGTACGGGGTTGAGCTGGCCACTGAAGCTTTCTTT
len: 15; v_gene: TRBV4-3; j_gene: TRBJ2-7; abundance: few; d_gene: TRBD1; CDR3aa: CASSQVGRGLYEQYF; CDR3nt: TGCGCCAGCAGCCAAGTAGGCAGGGGGCTTTACGAGCAGTACTTC
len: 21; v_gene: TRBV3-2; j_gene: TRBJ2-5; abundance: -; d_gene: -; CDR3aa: CASSHHPGLAGSTEYQETQYF; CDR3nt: TGTGCCAGCAGCCACCACCCCGGACTAGCGGGCAGTACGGAGTACCAAGAGACCCAGTACTTC
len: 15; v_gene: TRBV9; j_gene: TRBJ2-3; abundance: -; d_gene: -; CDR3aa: CASSKLASSTDTQYF; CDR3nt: TGTGCCAGCAGCAAACTTGCGTCTAGCACAGATACGCAGTATTTT
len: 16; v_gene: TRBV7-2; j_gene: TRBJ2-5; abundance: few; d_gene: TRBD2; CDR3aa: CASSSLRTSGQETQYF; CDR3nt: TGTGCCAGCAGCTCCCTTCGGACTAGCGGGCAAGAGACCCAGTACTTC
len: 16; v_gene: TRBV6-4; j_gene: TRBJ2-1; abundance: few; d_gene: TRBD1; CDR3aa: CASSPGGQGEYNEQFF; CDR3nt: TGTGCCAGCAGTCCTGGGGGACAGGGGGAGTACAATGAGCAGTTCTTC
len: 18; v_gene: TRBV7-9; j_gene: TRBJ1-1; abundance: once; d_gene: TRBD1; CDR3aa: CASSLARGDSLMNTEAFF; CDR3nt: TGTGCCAGCAGCTTAGCGCGGGGGGACAGCTTAATGAACACTGAAGCTTTCTTT
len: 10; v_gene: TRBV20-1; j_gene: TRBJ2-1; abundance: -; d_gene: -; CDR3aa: CSARAREQFF; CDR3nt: TGCAGTGCGCGGGCTAGGGAGCAGTTCTTC
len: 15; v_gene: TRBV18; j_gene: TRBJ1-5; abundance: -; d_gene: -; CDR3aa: CASSPRVGSNQPQHF; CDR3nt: TGTGCCAGCTCACCAAGGGTGGGGTCCAATCAGCCCCAGCATTTT
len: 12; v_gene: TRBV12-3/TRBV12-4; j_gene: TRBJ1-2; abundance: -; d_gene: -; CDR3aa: CASSFGSSGYTF; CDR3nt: TGTGCCAGCAGTTTCGGGAGCAGTGGCTACACCTTC
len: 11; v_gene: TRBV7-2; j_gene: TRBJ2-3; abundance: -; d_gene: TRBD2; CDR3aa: CASSLERGKYF; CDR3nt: TGTGCCAGCAGCTTAGAGCGGGGGAAGTATTTT
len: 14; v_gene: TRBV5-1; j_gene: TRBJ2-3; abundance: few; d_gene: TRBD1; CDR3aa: CASSQDRDTDTQYF; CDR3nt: TGCGCCAGCAGCCAGGACAGGGACACAGATACGCAGTATTTT
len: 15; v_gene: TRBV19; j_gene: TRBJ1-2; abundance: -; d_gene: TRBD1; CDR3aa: CASSGPGQGAYGYTF; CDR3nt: TGTGCCAGTAGCGGACCGGGACAGGGGGCCTATGGCTACACCTTC
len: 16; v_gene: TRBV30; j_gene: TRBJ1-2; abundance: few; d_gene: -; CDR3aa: CAWWAPLMGENYGYTF; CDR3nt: TGTGCCTGGTGGGCCCCTTTGATGGGAGAGAACTATGGCTACACCTTC
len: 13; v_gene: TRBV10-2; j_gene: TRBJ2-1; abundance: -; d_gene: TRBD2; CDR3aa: CASNSGAYNEQFF; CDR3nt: TGCGCCAGCAACAGCGGGGCCTACAATGAGCAGTTCTTC
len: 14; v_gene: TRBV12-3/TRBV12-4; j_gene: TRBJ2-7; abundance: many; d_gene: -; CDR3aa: CASSLWAGTYEQYF; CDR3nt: TGTGCCAGCAGTTTATGGGCAGGAACCTACGAGCAGTACTTC
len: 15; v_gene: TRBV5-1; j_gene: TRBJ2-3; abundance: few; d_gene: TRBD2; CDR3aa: CASSWPLAGEDTQYF; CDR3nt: TGCGCCAGCAGCTGGCCACTAGCGGGGGAAGATACGCAGTATTTT
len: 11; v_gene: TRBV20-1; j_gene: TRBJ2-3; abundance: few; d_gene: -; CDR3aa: CSGVGADTQYF; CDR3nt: TGCAGTGGGGTGGGGGCGGATACGCAGTATTTT
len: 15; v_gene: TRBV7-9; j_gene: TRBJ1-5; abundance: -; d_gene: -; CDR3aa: CASSATREGNQPQHF; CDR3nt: TGTGCCAGCAGCGCGACACGGGAGGGCAATCAGCCCCAGCATTTT
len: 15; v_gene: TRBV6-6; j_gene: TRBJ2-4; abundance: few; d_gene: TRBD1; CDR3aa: CASSKPGTGGDIQYF; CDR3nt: TGTGCCAGCAGTAAGCCCGGGACAGGGGGGGACATTCAGTACTTC
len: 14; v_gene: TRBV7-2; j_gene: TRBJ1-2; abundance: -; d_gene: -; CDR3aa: CASSSSRGNYGYTF; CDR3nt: TGTGCCAGCAGCTCTAGCAGGGGCAACTATGGCTACACCTTC
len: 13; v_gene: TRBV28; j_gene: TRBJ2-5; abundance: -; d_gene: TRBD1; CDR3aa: CASRDRFGETQYF; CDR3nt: TGTGCCAGCCGGGACAGGTTTGGGGAGACCCAGTACTTC
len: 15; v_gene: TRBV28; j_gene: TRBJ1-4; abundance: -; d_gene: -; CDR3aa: CASSFVGQSNEKLFF; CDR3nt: TGTGCCAGCAGTTTTGTTGGACAGTCAAATGAAAAACTGTTTTTT
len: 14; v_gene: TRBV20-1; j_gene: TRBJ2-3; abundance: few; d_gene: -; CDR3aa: CSARGPGLESSQYF; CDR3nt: TGCAGTGCTAGAGGACCGGGACTGGAAAGCTCGCAGTATTTT